These 20 T cell receptor beta chains share one sample of origin, sequenced in a study of T cells in Graves' hyperthyroidism and ophthalmopathy. Amplification of TCR beta CDR3 regions was performed using RNA transcripts as template. The HTBI primer set drove a first-round RT-PCR of the TCR CDR3. TCRdb called the multiplex PCR reads again in MiXCR, with one record for every CDR3 protein. This repertoire shows 530,000 or so distinct CDR3 sequences, around 42% found once; its top ten account for approximately 8.4%. Material: peripheral blood or thyroid tissue (not recorded which). The source is a woman in her late teens or twenties with Graves' hyperthyroidism.

This clonotype was seen ten or more times. CDR3 protein: CASSSLDTTSYEQYF. CDR3 nucleotides: TGTGCCAGTAGCTCTCTCGACACTACCTCCTACGAGCAGTACTTC. The chain combines TRBV19 with TRBJ2-7; no clear D gene. This CDR3 comprises 15 residues. CDR1 is LNHDA, CDR2 SQIVND, per germline (reference sequence). V was shortened by 6 bases and J by 0 bases, with 15 bases between the two germline ends.

This clonotype was observed many times. In DNA, the CDR3 is TGCAGCGCCGGGACGAGGAACACTGAAGCTTTCTTT. This sequence encodes CSAGTRNTEAFF. V is TRBV29-1 and J is TRBJ1-1; TRBD1 is a possible D gene (5 bases). The CDR3 is 12 residues long. V was pared by 7 bases and J by 1 base, with 10 bases between. Germline V gives CDR1 SQVTM, CDR2 ANQGSEA.

This rearrangement joins TRBV5-6 to TRBJ2-5; D may be TRBD2 (5 bases). The CDR3 has 15 amino acids. CDR1 and CDR2 (germline): SGHDT, YYEEEE. The V end lost 0 bases, the J end lost 9 bases, and 18 bases lay between the germline ends. CDR3 sequence: CASSLVGPSNQPQYF. The CDR3 DNA is TGTGCCAGCAGCTTGGTGGGTCCTAGCAATCAGCCCCAGTACTTC. Supplemented by reference TRBV5-6 and TRBJ2-5, the full variable domain reads DAGVTQSPTHLIKTRGQQVTLRCSPKSGHDTVSWYQQALGQGPQFIFQYYEEEERQRGNFPDRFSGHQFPNYSSELNVNALLLGDSALYLCASSLVGPSNQPQYFGPGTRLLVL.

About this clonotype itself: Being one base from a much bigger clone, this may be a read error. The J gene is TRBJ2-7, the V gene TRBV19, with 7 bases lining up with TRBD2. V gave up 5 bases and J gave up 2 bases; unmatched junction bases: 6. Germline CDR1 LNHDA, CDR2 SQIVND (reference sequence). This CDR3 contains 14 residues. CDR3 DNA sequence: TGTGCCAGTAGTGCGGCTAGCGGACCCTACGAGCAGTACTTC. Translated, it gives CASSAASGPYEQYF. The full variable domain, its missing parts supplied by reference TRBV19 and TRBJ2-7, is DGGITQSPKYLFRKEGQNVTLSCEQNLNHDAMYWYRQDPGQGLRLIYYSQIVNDFQKGDIAEGYSVSREKKESFPLTVTSAQKNPTAFYLCASSAASGPYEQYFGPGTRLTVT.

In its sample, this clonotype was seen many times. This chain uses TRBV2 with TRBJ2-5; 14 bases match TRBD2. This CDR3 is built from 16 residues. Germline V gene data show CDR1 as SNHLY and CDR2 as FYNNEI. Trimming took 5 bases from V and 5 from J; bases not matched to a gene: 7. DNA of the CDR3: TGTGCCAGCAGTCCAAGACTAGCGGGAGGGTTTGAGACCCAGTACTTC. This encodes CASSPRLAGGFETQYF. Full variable domain (missing parts from reference TRBV2 and TRBJ2-5): EPEVTQTPSHQVTQMGQEVILRCVPISNHLYFYWYRQILGQKVEFLVSFYNNEISEKSEIFDDQFSVERPDGSNFTLKIRSTKLEDSAMYFCASSPRLAGGFETQYFGPGTRLLVL.

V usage is TRBV13 and J usage is TRBJ1-4; 9 positions agree with TRBD1. With V trimmed by 2 bases and J by 5 bases, 9 bases remained unmatched. Looked up from germline, CDR1 is PRHDT and CDR2 is FYEKMQ (reference sequence). The CDR3 runs 17 residues. For the CDR3, the DNA is TGTGCCAGCAGCTTACGGAGGACAGGGGCGTACAATGAAAAACTGTTTTTT. Translating gives CASSLRRTGAYNEKLFF.

This clonotype was counted between two and nine times. This sequence joins TRBV28 and TRBJ2-2, with D perhaps TRBD2 (6 bases). CDR3 size: 14 residues. The germline V and J ends were trimmed by 7 bases and 1 base, with 10 bases remaining between them. Germline lookup yields CDR1 MDHEN and CDR2 SYDVKM. DNA of the CDR3: TGTGCCAGCACCGGGACTCTGAACACCGGGGAGCTGTTTTTT. This encodes CASTGTLNTGELFF.

This clonotype was detected ten times or more. The rearrangement links TRBV5-8 to TRBJ2-7; D gene uncertain. Germline V CDR1 and CDR2: SGHTS, YDEGEE. V lost 2 bases and J lost 0, with 12 bases in between. CDR3 size: 15 residues. The CDR3 DNA follows: TGTGCCAGCAGCTTTGTTATCGAGAGCTCCTACGAGCAGTACTTC. This codes for CASSFVIESSYEQYF.

This clonotype was found many times. This chain links TRBV24-1 with TRBJ1-5; no firm D call. The CDR3 is 15 amino acids. Deletions cut 6 bases from V and 0 bases from J, with 11 bases between. Germline values: CDR1 KGHDR, CDR2 SFDVKD. CDR3 loop: CATSPDDTSNQPQHF. The DNA for the CDR3 is TGTGCCACCAGTCCAGATGACACTAGCAATCAGCCCCAGCATTTT.

The genes are TRBV2 and TRBJ2-5; D possibly matches TRBD1 or TRBD2 (6 bases each). With 7 bases removed from V and 5 bases from J, the gap between germline ends came to 14 bases. The CDR3 extends over 13 amino acids. Looked up from germline, CDR1 is SNHLY and CDR2 is FYNNEI. CDR3 sequence reads: CASTTGGLETQYF. Written as DNA, the CDR3 is TGTGCCAGCACTACCGGGGGCCTGGAGACCCAGTACTTC.

In this sample, this clonotype turned up many times. V and J are TRBV7-3 and TRBJ1-6; 7 bases match TRBD1. V gave up 5 bases and J gave up 10 bases; unmatched junction bases: 8. Germline CDR1 SGHTA, CDR2 FQGTGA. CDR3 size: 14 residues. CDR3 sequence: CASSAGTVSSPLHF. In DNA form, the CDR3 reads TGTGCCAGCAGCGCCGGGACAGTATCCTCACCCCTCCACTTT.

This chain links TRBV2 with TRBJ2-5; D remains ambiguous. The CDR3 sequence is 14 residues long. CDR1 SNHLY and CDR2 FYNNEI come from the germline V gene. Trimming took off 6 bases at V and 5 bases at J, with 16 bases between the two ends. DNA for the CDR3: TGTGCCAGCAGCAAGGAACTATCCTACGAGACCCAGTACTTC. This translates into CASSKELSYETQYF. The full variable domain, its missing parts supplied by reference TRBV2 and TRBJ2-5, is EPEVTQTPSHQVTQMGQEVILRCVPISNHLYFYWYRQILGQKVEFLVSFYNNEISEKSEIFDDQFSVERPDGSNFTLKIRSTKLEDSAMYFCASSKELSYETQYFGPGTRLLVL.

For this clonotype: A much more abundant neighbour one base away suggests this may be a read error. The genes are TRBV7-3 and TRBJ2-5; D uncertain. The germline gives CDR1 SGHTA, CDR2 FQGTGA. The CDR3 length is 16 residues. V gave up 1 base and J gave up 5 bases, with 17 bases separating them. As DNA, the CDR3 is TGTGCCAGCAGCTTAATCCCTGCCAAGGGTGGGGAGACCCAGTACTTC. Translation: CASSLIPAKGGETQYF.

V usage is TRBV10-3 and J usage is TRBJ1-1; TRBD1 aligns across 10 bases. Germline V gene data show CDR1 as ENHRY and CDR2 as SYGVKD. The ends lost 3 bases at V and 3 bases at J; junction bases unmatched: 7. CDR3 length: 16 amino acids. The CDR3: CAISDRSGTGDTEAFF. CDR3 bases: TGTGCCATCAGTGATCGGAGCGGGACAGGGGACACTGAAGCTTTCTTT.

The CDR3 reads CASSQERGQVAEAFF. CDR3 bases: TGCGCCAGCAGCCAAGAGAGGGGGCAAGTAGCTGAAGCTTTCTTT. This sequence joins TRBV4-3 and TRBJ1-1, with 7 nucleotides matching TRBD1. Looked up from germline, CDR1 is LGHNA and CDR2 is YSLEER. V lost 0 bases, J lost 6 bases, and 7 bases stayed unmatched. This CDR3 has 15 amino acids.

The chain carries TRBV2 and TRBJ2-6, with a tentative D call TRBD1 (6 bases). Germline V gene sequence: CDR1 SNHLY, CDR2 FYNNEI. V was shortened by 1 base and J by 7 bases, with 11 bases between the two germline ends. The CDR3 totals 15 residues. This CDR3 reads CASSEEGVLANVLTF. Written as DNA, the CDR3 is TGTGCCAGCAGTGAAGAGGGGGTATTAGCCAACGTCCTGACTTTC.

This clonotype was found a few times. CDR3 loop: CASSPGRRGEQYF. The CDR3 nucleotides are TGTGCCAGCAGCCCGGGACGGAGAGGCGAGCAGTACTTC. The V and J genes are TRBV3-1 and TRBJ2-7, with D possibly called TRBD1 or TRBD2 (5 bases each). V lost 4 bases and J 6 bases, leaving 13 bases between the germline ends. The CDR3 sequence is 13 residues long. Germline lookup yields CDR1 LGHDT and CDR2 YNNKEL (reference sequence).

This clonotype was recorded many times. The gene calls are TRBV2 and TRBJ2-2; 8 bases line up with TRBD1. The germline V gene has CDR1 SNHLY and CDR2 FYNNEI. The junction had 9 bases not matched to a gene; V was cut back by 6 bases and J by 3 bases. The CDR3 is made up of 16 amino acids. Here the CDR3 DNA reads TGTGCCAGCAGCGTCGGCAGGGGGCTAGACACCGGGGAGCTGTTTTTT. Protein product: CASSVGRGLDTGELFF.

This clonotype was seen only once. The genes are TRBV29-1 and TRBJ1-2; 10 nucleotides align to TRBD1. The CDR3 is 12 residues long. The trim removed 6 bases at V and 4 bases at J, leaving 2 bases unmatched. Germline V gene data show CDR1 as SQVTM and CDR2 as ANQGSEA. CDR3 coding DNA: TGCAGCGTCGGACAGGGGGTCTATGGCTACACCTTC. As protein: CSVGQGVYGYTF.

V gene TRBV6-5 combines with J gene TRBJ2-5; 7 nucleotides agree with TRBD2. Germline loops: CDR1 MNHEY, CDR2 SVGAGI. V lost 4 bases to trimming and J lost 3 bases; unmatched junction nucleotides: 5. The length of the CDR3 is 14 residues. The CDR3 protein is CASSSWLAEETQYF. In nucleotides, the CDR3 is TGTGCCAGCAGTTCCTGGCTAGCGGAAGAGACCCAGTACTTC.